The 32 T cell receptor beta chains below all came from one sample that was sequenced in a study of blood T cell repertoires in COVID-19. Generated by immunoSEQ multiplex PCR, the TCRdb table keeps only in-frame clones and is missing some. The top ten clones hold approximately 2% of a sample with about 160,000 clones, approximately 90% of them seen once. The specimen was peripheral blood. The receptors were gathered from a man aged 18-30 years with acute or convalescent COVID-19.

The rearrangement links TRBV5-6 to TRBJ2-5; D possibly corresponds to TRBD2 (6 bases). The CDR3 covers 14 residues. V gave up 4 bases and J gave up 7 bases, with 17 bases separating them. Germline V gene data show CDR1 as SGHDT and CDR2 as YYEEEE. This CDR3 reads CASSQEGPLVTQYF. As DNA, the CDR3 is TGTGCCAGCAGCCAGGAGGGCCCACTGGTGACCCAGTACTTC. Based on the CDR3 plus reference TRBV5-6 and TRBJ2-5, the full variable domain is DAGVTQSPTHLIKTRGQQVTLRCSPKSGHDTVSWYQQALGQGPQFIFQYYEEEERQRGNFPDRFSGHQFPNYSSELNVNALLLGDSALYLCASSQEGPLVTQYFGPGTRLLVL.

The chain is built from TRBV5-1 and TRBJ2-7; D is perhaps TRBD2 (5 bases). This CDR3 has 13 amino acids. The germline CDR1 and CDR2 sequences are SGHRS and YFSETQ. Trimming cost V 3 bases and J 6 bases, with 13 bases left between them. DNA of the CDR3: TGCGCCAGCAGCTCCAAGCCGGGAACCGAGCAGTACTTC. Protein product: CASSSKPGTEQYF.

As regards this clone: The sample has other DNA sequences that encode this CDR3 too. The rearrangement joins TRBV5-1 to TRBJ1-1; TRBD1 might be the D (5 bases). CDR3 length: 13 residues. Germline CDR1 SGHRS, CDR2 YFSETQ. The V gene lost 1 base and the J gene lost 2 bases, with 6 bases spanning the gap. CDR3 in amino acids: CASSLTGNTEAFF. The CDR3 DNA reads as TGCGCCAGCAGCTTGACAGGTAACACTGAAGCTTTCTTT.

This chain joins TRBV2 and TRBJ2-1; weak D call: TRBD2 (5 bases). Trimming shortened V by 4 bases and J by 1 base, and 8 bases separated the two germline ends. Germline values: CDR1 SNHLY, CDR2 FYNNEI. The CDR3 has 14 amino acids. The CDR3 is CASSVGVSYNEQFF. In nucleotides, the CDR3 is TGTGCCAGCAGTGTCGGGGTTTCCTACAATGAGCAGTTCTTC.

The genes are TRBV19 and TRBJ1-2; 8 bases map to TRBD1. V lost 8 bases to trimming and J lost 8 bases; unmatched junction nucleotides: 19. CDR1 and CDR2 from the germline V gene are LNHDA and SQIVND (reference sequence). The CDR3 runs 16 residues. The CDR3 DNA reads TGTGCCAGTCAACTAACTTTCCGGACAGGGCTGTACGGCTACACCTTC. Translating it yields CASQLTFRTGLYGYTF.

The chain employs TRBV5-4 and TRBJ2-1; TRBD2 agrees at 9 bases. Germline V gene data show CDR1 as SGHNT and CDR2 as YYREEE (reference sequence). V shed 4 bases and J 4 bases; nucleotides not matched to a gene: 15. CDR3 length: 18 residues. Written as DNA, the CDR3 is TGTGCCAGCAGCCCCCCGGCGGCTAGCGGGATGGCATACAATGAGCAGTTCTTC. Its protein product is CASSPPAASGMAYNEQFF.

The chain has TRBV11-2 and TRBJ2-2; D remains ambiguous. Germline loops: CDR1 SGHAT, CDR2 FQNNGV. Deletions cut 3 bases from V and 5 bases from J, with 10 bases between. The CDR3 is 14 amino acids. DNA for the CDR3: TGTGCCAGCAGCTTGGGCGAGTATACCGGGGAGCTGTTTTTT. Encoded protein: CASSLGEYTGELFF.

The chain links TRBV27 to TRBJ2-1; 8 bases line up with TRBD2. This CDR3 contains 13 residues. V was pared by 7 bases and J by 9 bases, with 8 bases of the junction left unmatched. The germline V gene encodes CDR1 MNHEY and CDR2 SMNVEV (reference sequence). The CDR3 loop is CASTSGGPGEQFF. The CDR3 bases are TGTGCCAGCACCTCGGGGGGGCCAGGTGAGCAGTTCTTC.

This chain connects TRBV2 to TRBJ2-1, with TRBD2 as a possible D gene (5 bases). This CDR3 is built from 15 residues. Trimming shortened V by 4 bases and J by 5 bases, and 15 bases separated the two germline ends. The germline V gene has CDR1 SNHLY and CDR2 FYNNEI. As DNA, the CDR3 is TGTGCCAGCAGTGTTCAAGGTTTGAGGGACAATGAGCAGTTCTTC. It is translated as CASSVQGLRDNEQFF.

The rearrangement uses TRBV2 and TRBJ2-1; perhaps TRBD1 as D (6 bases). Trimming took off 6 bases at V and 0 bases at J, with 12 bases between the two ends. Germline CDR1 reads SNHLY; CDR2 reads FYNNEI. CDR3 length equals 15 residues. The CDR3 protein is CASRKQGSSYNEQFF. For the CDR3, the DNA is TGTGCCAGCAGAAAACAGGGCAGCTCCTACAATGAGCAGTTCTTC.

The rearrangement joins TRBV19 to TRBJ2-5; the D gene is possibly TRBD1 (6 bases). CDR1 and CDR2 from the germline V gene are LNHDA and SQIVND (reference sequence). Trimming cost V 5 bases and J 5 bases, with 15 bases left between them. This CDR3 region has 14 residues. The CDR3 DNA is TGTGCCAGTAGTGTGGTCTTTCAGGGGGAGACCCAGTACTTC. This codes for CASSVVFQGETQYF.

The chain recombines TRBV5-1 with TRBJ2-3; 8 bases fit TRBD1. Germline V gene lookup returns CDR1 SGHRS and CDR2 YFSETQ. The CDR3 extends over 14 amino acids. J gave up 4 bases and V 4 bases, and 5 bases lay outside the gene matches. For the CDR3, the DNA is TGCGCCAGCAGCCCCGACAGGGGCCCAGATACGCAGTATTTT. Its protein is CASSPDRGPDTQYF.

The chain employs TRBV19 and TRBJ1-2, with D perhaps matching TRBD1 (5 bases). V was trimmed by 6 bases and J by 4 bases, leaving 15 bases between them. Looked up from germline, CDR1 is LNHDA and CDR2 is SQIVND (reference sequence). The CDR3 is 14 amino acids. The CDR3 region is CASSLEDTPYGYTF. CDR3 nucleotides: TGTGCCAGTAGCCTTGAGGACACCCCCTATGGCTACACCTTC.

This clone showed up just once. The genes are TRBV4-1 and TRBJ2-7, with 7 bases that match TRBD2. The CDR3 spans 15 residues. Germline V gene lookup returns CDR1 MGHRA and CDR2 YSYEKL. V trimming: 0 bases; J trimming: 3 bases; junction bases outside the gene matches: 5. The CDR3 DNA reads TGCGCCAGCAGCCAAGAGTCTAGCGGAGACTACGAGCAGTACTTC. This gives the protein CASSQESSGDYEQYF.

This chain connects TRBV5-6 to TRBJ2-1, with no clear D. With 0 bases removed from V and 4 bases from J, the gap between germline ends came to 8 bases. Germline lookup yields CDR1 SGHDT and CDR2 YYEEEE. The CDR3 sequence is 14 residues long. The CDR3 sequence is CASSLDATYNEQFF. CDR3 nucleotides: TGTGCCAGCAGCTTGGATGCGACATACAATGAGCAGTTCTTC.

V gene TRBV27 combines with J gene TRBJ1-2; D gene ambiguous. Germline CDR1 is MNHEY and CDR2 is SMNVEV (reference sequence). The CDR3 loop spans 14 amino acids. Between the trimmed V and J ends, which lost 2 bases and 2 bases, there was a span of 9 bases. CDR3 bases: TGTGCCAGCAGTTTAGGGCGAAACAACTATGGCTACACCTTC. Residues: CASSLGRNNYGYTF.

V is TRBV29-1 and J is TRBJ2-7, with 8 positions matching TRBD1. This CDR3 contains 12 residues. The V gene's germline CDR1 is SQVTM and CDR2 ANQGSEA. The trim removed 7 bases at V and 3 bases at J, leaving 5 bases unmatched. The CDR3 nucleotides are TGCAGCGCGGGACAGGATTACTACGAGCAGTACTTC. Encoded protein: CSAGQDYYEQYF.

This chain connects TRBV19 to TRBJ1-2; TRBD1 is a possible D gene (6 bases). The ends were cut back, 5 bases at V and 1 base at J, with 11 bases in the middle. The CDR3 runs 14 residues. The V gene's germline CDR1 is LNHDA and CDR2 SQIVND (reference sequence). CDR3 protein: CASSFRTDNYGYTF. CDR3 bases: TGTGCCAGTAGTTTCCGGACAGATAACTATGGCTACACCTTC.

The genes are TRBV6-6 and TRBJ2-1; a weak D match, TRBD2 (7 bases). In germline, CDR1 is MNHNY, CDR2 SVGAGI (reference sequence). The CDR3 runs 14 residues. V lost 6 bases to trimming and J lost 9 bases, with 18 bases between them. CDR3 coding DNA: TGTGCCAGCAGAGGGGGGGATGGTATAGGTGAGCAGTTCTTC. As protein: CASRGGDGIGEQFF.

The chain links TRBV9 to TRBJ2-2, with 14 bases fitting TRBD2. CDR1 SGDLS and CDR2 YYNGEE come from the germline V gene. The CDR3 is 15 amino acids. V gave up 6 bases and J gave up 7 bases; unmatched junction bases: 5. In DNA, the CDR3 is TGTGCCAGCACCGGGACTAGCGGGAGTATCGGGGAGCTGTTTTTT. Protein product: CASTGTSGSIGELFF.

The genes are TRBV14 and TRBJ1-6; the match to TRBD1 covers 8 bases. The CDR3 totals 16 residues. CDR1 and CDR2 (germline): SGHDN, FVKESK. J gave up 3 bases and V 4 bases, and 5 bases lay outside the gene matches. The chain's CDR3 is CASSRGQGFYNSPLHF. The CDR3 coding sequence is TGTGCCAGCAGCCGCGGACAGGGATTCTATAATTCACCCCTCCACTTT.

The chain carries TRBV5-1 and TRBJ2-7; D possibly corresponds to TRBD1 (6 bases). V lost 4 bases and J 2 bases, leaving 22 bases between the germline ends. The CDR3 spans 17 residues. The V gene's germline CDR1 is SGHRS and CDR2 YFSETQ. The CDR3 DNA follows: TGCGCCAGCAGCCGAAGCGATACAGGGTACAGAACCTACGAGCAGTACTTC. The encoded protein is CASSRSDTGYRTYEQYF.

This rearrangement joins TRBV4-1 to TRBJ2-5; 13 bases map to TRBD2. CDR3 size: 17 residues. The V and J ends lost 3 bases and 0 bases, in that order; junction bases with no gene match: 4. Germline V CDR1 and CDR2: MGHRA, YSYEKL. CDR3 sequence reads: CASSQGTSGGDQETQYF. The CDR3 DNA sequence: TGCGCCAGCAGCCAGGGTACTAGCGGGGGGGACCAAGAGACCCAGTACTTC.

The rearrangement joins TRBV3-1 (or the pseudogene TRBV3-2) to TRBJ2-3; no definite D call. The CDR3 runs 16 residues. CDR1 is LGHDT and CDR2 is YNNKEL in the germline V gene (reference sequence). The V and J ends lost 0 bases and 0 bases respectively, with 10 bases between them. CDR3 nucleotides: TGTGCCAGCAGCCAAGATGTCGGCAGGAGCACAGATACGCAGTATTTT. Translating gives CASSQDVGRSTDTQYF.

The V call is TRBV29-1, the J call TRBJ1-5, with D perhaps TRBD1 (6 bases). Germline loops: CDR1 SQVTM, CDR2 ANQGSEA. V lost 5 bases, J lost 6 bases, and 11 bases lay in between. The CDR3 loop spans 12 amino acids. CDR3: CSVLEGGQPQHF. The CDR3 coding sequence is TGCAGCGTTCTTGAAGGGGGTCAGCCCCAGCATTTT.

The chain employs TRBV5-1 and TRBJ1-1; D might be TRBD1 (5 bases). The CDR3 contains 14 residues. V lost 0 bases, J lost 7 bases, and 13 bases lay in between. The germline gives CDR1 SGHRS, CDR2 YFSETQ. CDR3 coding DNA: TGCGCCAGCAGCTTGGTCGGGGGAAGAGTTGAAGCTTTCTTT. Translating it yields CASSLVGGRVEAFF.

This chain connects TRBV6-5 to TRBJ2-3, with TRBD1 matching 10 bases. With V trimmed by 6 bases and J by 5 bases, 5 bases remained unmatched. Per the germline V gene, CDR1 is MNHEY and CDR2 is SVGAGI. The CDR3 runs to 14 residues. The CDR3 protein is CASRVTGGGDTQYF. As DNA, the CDR3 is TGTGCCAGCAGGGTGACAGGGGGCGGAGATACGCAGTATTTT.

V is TRBV5-1 and J is TRBJ2-7, with a tentative D call TRBD2 (6 bases). Trimming stripped 1 base from V and 6 bases from J, with 14 bases between. The CDR3 has 14 residues. Per the germline V gene, CDR1 is SGHRS and CDR2 is YFSETQ. The CDR3 DNA reads as TGCGCCAGCAGCTTGACTGTGTCCGGGGGCGAGCAGTACTTC. It is translated as CASSLTVSGGEQYF.

This chain joins TRBV4-1 and TRBJ2-1; 9 bases line up with TRBD2. The germline gives CDR1 MGHRA, CDR2 YSYEKL. Germline trimming cut 3 bases from V and 4 bases from J; bases unmatched to any gene: 7. This CDR3 has 16 residues. The chain's CDR3 is CASSQVAGANYNEQFF. The CDR3 DNA reads TGCGCCAGCAGCCAGGTAGCGGGGGCGAATTACAATGAGCAGTTCTTC.

This CDR3 is CASSPYPSGRAKKTQYF. The CDR3 coding sequence is TGTGCCAGCAGTCCCTATCCTAGCGGGAGGGCCAAAAAGACCCAGTACTTC. The chain joins TRBV6-6 to TRBJ2-5; 12 nucleotides agree with TRBD2. With 5 bases clipped from V and 6 bases from J, the junction kept 13 bases outside the gene matches. Looked up from germline, CDR1 is MNHNY and CDR2 is SVGAGI (reference sequence). The CDR3 sequence is 17 residues long.

The sample holds a few counts of this clone. The rearrangement uses TRBV5-1 and TRBJ2-7; 10 nucleotides align to TRBD2. The CDR3 has 16 residues. The junction had 9 bases not matched to a gene; V was cut back by 5 bases and J by 1 base. Germline-derived CDR1 and CDR2 are SGHRS and YFSETQ. CDR3 sequence reads: CASSASTSGYSYEQYF. CDR3 DNA: TGCGCCAGCAGTGCCTCGACTAGCGGGTATTCCTACGAGCAGTACTTC. Drawing the rest from reference TRBV5-1 and TRBJ2-7, the complete variable domain is KAGVTQTPRYLIKTRGQQVTLSCSPISGHRSVSWYQQTPGQGLQFLFEYFSETQRNKGNFPGRFSGRQFSNSRSEMNVSTLELGDSALYLCASSASTSGYSYEQYFGPGTRLTVT.

Turning to this clone: Other DNA sequences in the same sample also yield this CDR3. J is TRBJ2-1 and V is TRBV13, with TRBD1 as a possible D gene (5 bases). Trimming shortened V by 0 bases and J by 7 bases, and 7 bases separated the two germline ends. This CDR3 comprises 13 residues. Germline V CDR1 and CDR2: PRHDT, FYEKMQ (reference sequence). CDR3 sequence reads: CASSLGQGNEQFF. The CDR3 DNA sequence: TGTGCCAGCAGCTTAGGCCAGGGAAATGAGCAGTTCTTC.